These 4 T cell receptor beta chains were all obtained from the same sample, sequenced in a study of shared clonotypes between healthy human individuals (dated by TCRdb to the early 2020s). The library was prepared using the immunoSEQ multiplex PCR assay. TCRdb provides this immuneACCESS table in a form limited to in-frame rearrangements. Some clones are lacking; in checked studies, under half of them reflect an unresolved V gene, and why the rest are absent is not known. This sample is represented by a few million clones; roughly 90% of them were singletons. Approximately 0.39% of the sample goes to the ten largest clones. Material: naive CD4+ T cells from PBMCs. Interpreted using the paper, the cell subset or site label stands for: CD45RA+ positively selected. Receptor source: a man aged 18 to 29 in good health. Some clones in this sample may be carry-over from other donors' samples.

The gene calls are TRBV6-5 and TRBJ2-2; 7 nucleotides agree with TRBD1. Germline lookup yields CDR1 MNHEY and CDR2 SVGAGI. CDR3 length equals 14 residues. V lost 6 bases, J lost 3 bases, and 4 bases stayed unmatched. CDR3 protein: CASRNRGHTGELFF. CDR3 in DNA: TGTGCCAGCAGGAACAGGGGTCACACCGGGGAGCTGTTTTTT.

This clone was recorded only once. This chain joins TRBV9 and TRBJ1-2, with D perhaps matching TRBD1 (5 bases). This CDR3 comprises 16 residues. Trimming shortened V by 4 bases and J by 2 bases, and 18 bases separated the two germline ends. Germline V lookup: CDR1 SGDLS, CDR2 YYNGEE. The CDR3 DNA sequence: TGTGCCAGCAGCCCCCCCGAGGACACCAGAAACTATGGCTACACCTTC. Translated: CASSPPEDTRNYGYTF.

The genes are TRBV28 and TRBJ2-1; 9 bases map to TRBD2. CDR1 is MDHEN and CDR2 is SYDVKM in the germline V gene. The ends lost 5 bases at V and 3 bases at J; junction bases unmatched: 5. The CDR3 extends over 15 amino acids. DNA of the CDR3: TGTGCCAGCAGTCGACTAGCGGACTACTACAATGAGCAGTTCTTC. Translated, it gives CASSRLADYYNEQFF.

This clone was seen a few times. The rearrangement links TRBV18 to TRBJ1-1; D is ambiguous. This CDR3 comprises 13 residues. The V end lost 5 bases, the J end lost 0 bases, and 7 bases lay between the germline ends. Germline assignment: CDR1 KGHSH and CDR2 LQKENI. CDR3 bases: TGTGCCAGCTCAAGGTTGATGAACACTGAAGCTTTCTTT. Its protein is CASSRLMNTEAFF.